Listed below are T cell receptor beta chains from one sample, sequenced in a study of blood T cells in healthy people across ages. TCRdb re-derived calls from the 5' RACE reads in MiXCR, one entry per CDR3 protein. This table holds 600,000 or so distinct CDR3 sequences, 45% to 55% found once. Sequencing was done on a sample of blood. These receptors were collected from a man older than 75 in good health. Each CDR3 is given with its conserved first and last residue. D genes are given only for firm matches. A clone size is listed for some rows: how often the clone was seen (once, few, many), or a class if it is expanded.

J gene,D gene,clone size,V gene,CDR3 protein,CDR3 DNA
TRBJ2-7,.,.,TRBV20-1,CSALRDTTYEQYF,TGCAGTGCCCTCAGGGACACTACCTACGAGCAGTACTTC
TRBJ1-2,TRBD1,.,TRBV29-1,CSASGQGGGYTF,TGCAGCGCCAGTGGACAGGGAGGCGGCTACACCTTC
TRBJ2-3,TRBD1,few,TRBV30,CAWSVRFGRGRTDTQYF,TGTGCCTGGAGTGTACGTTTCGGCAGGGGGCGGACAGATACGCAGTATTTT
TRBJ1-2,.,.,TRBV11-2,CASSLGPRDYGYTF,TGTGCCAGCAGCTTAGGTCCCAGGGATTATGGCTACACCTTC
TRBJ2-2,.,.,TRBV7-2,CASSLPIVGGLTGELFF,TGTGCCAGCAGCTTACCCATTGTTGGGGGACTCACCGGGGAGCTGTTTTTT
TRBJ2-1,.,.,TRBV7-2,CASSLDPSCEQFF,TGTGCCAGCAGCTTAGACCCTAGCTGTGAGCAGTTCTTC
TRBJ2-3,.,.,TRBV6-5,CASSYSTQGWEDTQYF,TGTGCCAGCAGTTACTCGACACAGGGTTGGGAAGATACGCAGTATTTT
TRBJ2-7,.,few,TRBV7-2,CASSLGGGASYEQYF,TGTGCCAGCAGCTTAGGAGGGGGGGCCTCCTACGAGCAGTACTTC
TRBJ1-1,.,.,TRBV29-1,CSVRVAEGITEAFF,TGCAGCGTTCGGGTCGCTGAGGGGATCACTGAAGCTTTCTTT
TRBJ2-5,.,once,TRBV7-2,CASSLGSRPGTQYF,TGTGCCAGCAGCTTAGGTTCACGCCCCGGGACCCAGTACTTC
TRBJ1-2,.,.,TRBV28,CASNPQGRRGYTF,TGTGCCAGCAACCCCCAGGGAAGGCGTGGCTACACCTTC
TRBJ2-3,TRBD2,.,TRBV6-6,CASSRVAGASTDTQYF,TGTGCCAGCAGTCGGGTAGCGGGAGCTAGCACAGATACGCAGTATTTT
TRBJ2-1,TRBD2,.,TRBV11-2,CASSLAPGLAGVPYNEQFF,TGTGCCAGCAGCTTAGCGCCGGGACTAGCGGGAGTACCTTACAATGAGCAGTTCTTC
TRBJ2-7,TRBD2,many,TRBV20-1,CSATSGNYEQYF,TGCAGTGCTACCAGCGGGAACTACGAGCAGTACTTC
TRBJ2-5,.,.,TRBV20-1,CSALEMEETQYF,TGCAGTGCGCTCGAAATGGAGGAGACCCAGTACTTC
TRBJ1-2,.,few,TRBV7-2,CASSPTRQANYGYTF,TGTGCCAGCAGCCCTACCCGACAGGCCAACTATGGCTACACCTTC
TRBJ2-1,.,many,TRBV20-1,CSAMYRRGLYNEQFF,TGCAGTGCCATGTATCGACGGGGCCTCTACAATGAGCAGTTCTTC
TRBJ2-1,TRBD2,few,TRBV5-1,CASSLIPRGSGNEQFF,TGCGCCAGCAGCTTAATCCCTCGCGGGAGTGGCAATGAGCAGTTCTTC
TRBJ1-2,TRBD1,.,TRBV6-5,CASSYGTGYGGYTF,TGTGCCAGCAGTTACGGGACAGGGTATGGTGGCTACACCTTC
TRBJ1-1,.,.,TRBV7-9,CASSLSQGRNTEAFF,TGTGCCAGCAGCTTAAGTCAGGGGAGGAACACTGAAGCTTTCTTT
TRBJ2-1,.,.,TRBV7-2,CASSFVSPAASYNEQFF,TGTGCCAGCAGCTTTGTTTCCCCCGCCGCGTCTTACAATGAGCAGTTCTTC
TRBJ2-7,.,few,TRBV25-1,CASSRGVWQYF,TGTGCCAGCAGTCGGGGAGTTTGGCAGTACTTC
TRBJ1-5,.,.,TRBV29-1,CSVGGPRGQPQHF,TGCAGCGTAGGGGGACCCCGGGGGCAGCCCCAGCATTTT
TRBJ2-7,.,few,TRBV4-2,CASSQEAGTASYEQYF,TGTGCCAGCAGCCAAGAAGCGGGTACAGCATCCTACGAGCAGTACTTC
TRBJ2-1,.,.,TRBV24-1,CATSQNRANNEQFF,TGTGCCACCAGTCAAAACAGGGCGAACAATGAGCAGTTCTTC
TRBJ2-1,TRBD2,.,TRBV6-2/TRBV6-3,CASSYTRAGDYNEQFF,TGTGCCAGCAGCTACACTAGAGCGGGAGATTACAATGAGCAGTTCTTC
TRBJ2-1,.,.,TRBV29-1,CSVRRGSETQFF,TGCAGCGTTCGCCGGGGATCAGAGACCCAGTTCTTC
TRBJ2-7,.,.,TRBV10-3,CVISAPEGEQYF,TGTGTCATCAGTGCCCCGGAGGGCGAGCAGTACTTC
TRBJ1-4,.,.,TRBV30,CAWRGLGEKLFF,TGTGCCTGGAGGGGACTTGGTGAAAAACTGTTTTTT
TRBJ2-1,.,.,TRBV11-2,CASSLNSDNEQFF,TGTGCCAGCAGCTTAAACAGTGACAATGAGCAGTTCTTC
TRBJ2-1,.,few,TRBV20-1,CSARDTRSEQFF,TGCAGTGCTAGAGACACCCGGAGTGAGCAGTTCTTC
TRBJ2-5,.,few,TRBV6-6,CASSAPPQQETQYF,TGTGCCAGCAGCGCACCGCCTCAACAAGAGACCCAGTACTTC
TRBJ2-7,.,.,TRBV18,CASSPLGDSYEQYF,TGTGCCAGCTCACCACTGGGAGATTCCTACGAGCAGTACTTC
TRBJ2-5,TRBD2,.,TRBV11-2,CASSLIAGFQETQYF,TGTGCCAGCAGCTTGATAGCGGGATTCCAAGAGACCCAGTACTTC
TRBJ2-5,.,many,TRBV7-9,CASSFPFWGSQETQYF,TGTGCCAGCAGCTTCCCTTTTTGGGGGAGTCAAGAGACCCAGTACTTC
TRBJ2-1,TRBD1,few,TRBV29-1,CSAQGYNEQFF,TGCAGCGCACAGGGGTACAATGAGCAGTTCTTC
TRBJ1-6,TRBD1,.,TRBV25-1,CASSVPGQGPGSPLHF,TGTGCCAGCAGTGTTCCGGGACAGGGACCTGGTTCACCCCTCCACTTT
TRBJ2-3,.,once,TRBV6-1,CASRITPAGTQYF,TGTGCCAGCAGAATCACCCCAGCAGGTACGCAGTATTTT
TRBJ2-7,.,.,TRBV6-2/TRBV6-3,CASSYSPRSYEQYF,TGTGCCAGCAGTTACTCGCCGCGGAGCTACGAGCAGTACTTC
TRBJ2-7,.,.,TRBV7-2,CASSLGESRLAYEQYF,TGTGCCAGCAGCTTGGGCGAAAGCAGACTTGCCTACGAGCAGTACTTC
TRBJ1-1,.,few,TRBV6-5,CASAYLRSSTREAFF,TGTGCCAGCGCCTACCTAAGATCTTCCACTCGCGAAGCTTTCTTT
TRBJ2-3,.,.,TRBV9,CASTRGRAEDTQYF,TGTGCCAGCACTCGAGGACGGGCGGAAGATACGCAGTATTTT
TRBJ2-5,.,once,TRBV27,CASSPPRTSRQETQYF,TGTGCCAGCAGTCCACCTCGGACATCCCGCCAAGAGACCCAGTACTTC
TRBJ2-5,.,.,TRBV20-1,CSARGGQLSETQYF,TGCAGTGCTAGGGGTGGTCAGCTGTCAGAGACCCAGTACTTC
TRBJ2-1,.,.,TRBV7-6,CASSLVPVGGANSYNEQFF,TGTGCCAGCAGCTTAGTCCCCGTGGGCGGGGCTAACTCCTACAATGAGCAGTTCTTC
TRBJ2-5,TRBD2,.,TRBV7-3,CASSLTGGAGETQYF,TGTGCCAGCAGCTTAACCGGGGGGGCCGGAGAGACCCAGTACTTC
TRBJ2-7,.,few,TRBV28,CASSRHFTALEQYF,TGTGCCAGCAGTCGGCATTTCACCGCGCTCGAGCAGTACTTC
TRBJ2-1,TRBD2,few,TRBV20-1,CSGAAGGPKNEQFF,TGCAGTGGGGCCGCGGGAGGGCCGAAGAATGAGCAGTTCTTC
TRBJ2-6,.,.,TRBV7-9,CSSSLEDSGANVLTF,TGTTCCAGCAGCTTAGAGGACTCTGGGGCCAACGTCCTGACTTTC
TRBJ1-2,.,.,TRBV5-1,CASSLDQVGYTF,TGCGCCAGCAGCTTGGATCAGGTCGGCTACACCTTC
TRBJ2-5,.,.,TRBV10-3,CAISEGENGETQYF,TGTGCCATCAGTGAGGGGGAAAATGGGGAGACCCAGTACTTC
TRBJ2-1,TRBD2,.,TRBV7-2,CASSRPRASGGNEQFF,TGTGCCAGCAGCCGTCCCCGGGCTAGCGGGGGCAATGAGCAGTTCTTC
TRBJ2-5,.,few,TRBV14,CASSQVAVGTQYF,TGTGCCAGCAGCCAAGTTGCGGTGGGGACCCAGTACTTC
TRBJ2-2,.,few,TRBV6-5,CASSYRPGELFF,TGTGCCAGCAGTTACCGGCCCGGGGAGCTGTTTTTT
TRBJ2-5,TRBD2,few,TRBV6-1,CASSGLAPEETQYF,TGTGCCAGCAGCGGACTAGCGCCTGAAGAGACCCAGTACTTC
TRBJ2-7,TRBD2,few,TRBV20-1,CSARPTSGREQYF,TGCAGTGCTAGGCCGACTAGCGGGAGAGAGCAGTACTTC
TRBJ2-3,.,many,TRBV4-3,CASSQDESGQRTDTQYF,TGCGCCAGCAGCCAAGATGAATCAGGGCAACGCACAGATACGCAGTATTTT
TRBJ2-7,TRBD1,few,TRBV7-2,CASSFRTGGNRYEQYF,TGTGCCAGCAGCTTTCGGACAGGGGGCAATCGGTACGAGCAGTACTTC